This T cell receptor beta chain derives from a study of breast tumors, draining lymph nodes, adjacent tissues. General study points: Tumor TCR diversity was below lymph nodes but above nontumor tissue. The data were judged consistent with most tumor T cells coming from lymph node and expanding in tumor. Luminal-like breast cancer showed significantly higher tumor–nontumor repertoire similarity than basal-like.

This CDR3 is built from 15 residues. Trimming cost V 4 bases and J 2 bases, with 13 bases left between them. From germline, CDR1 is MGHRA and CDR2 YSYEKL. One entry per CDR3 protein, called by TCRdb with MiXCR from the multiplex PCR reads. Of about 230,000 distinct CDR3 sequences listed, roughly 32% are singletons. Breast cancer patients provided tissue from their axillary draining lymph nodes. Ten or more counts support this clonotype. Its target is not known. Sequencing was done on a sample of axillary lymph node tissue. The chain combines TRBV4-1 with TRBJ2-3; perhaps TRBD2 as D (6 bases). This clonotype originated in a female donor with breast cancer. Some clones in this sample may be carry-over from other donors' samples. CDR3 amino acids: CASSLRLESTDTQYF. DNA of the CDR3: TGCGCCAGCAGCCTAAGACTAGAGTCCACAGATACGCAGTATTTT.